Presented here are 15 T cell receptor beta chains from one specimen sequenced in a study of OX40 agonist ivuxolimab in advanced cancers. TCRdb keeps only in-frame clones here, not all; method: immunoSEQ multiplex PCR. This table has over 70,000 clones, 80% to 90% appearing once. This specimen was CD4+ or CD8+ T cells sorted from blood, taken in a trial of the OX40 agonist ivuxolimab. The receptor set was obtained from an adult with an advanced solid tumor such as melanoma, head and neck, liver or kidney cancer.

The J gene is TRBJ2-7, the V gene TRBV9, with 8 bases matching TRBD2. Germline V gene sequence: CDR1 SGDLS, CDR2 YYNGEE. V shed 4 bases and J 1 base; nucleotides not matched to a gene: 4. The CDR3 covers 14 residues. CDR3 coding DNA: TGTGCCAGCAGCCCCCGCGGGAGGTCCTACGAGCAGTACTTC. This gives the protein CASSPRGRSYEQYF.

The count of this clone is one. The chain employs TRBV7-8 and TRBJ2-7, with D possibly TRBD2 on 6 matching bases. Germline-derived CDR1 and CDR2 are SGHVS and FQNEAQ. This CDR3 comprises 13 residues. V was clipped by 5 bases and J by 3 bases, with 11 bases between them. As DNA, the CDR3 is TGTGCCAGCAGCGTACGACTAGTCTACGAGCAGTACTTC. Translating it yields CASSVRLVYEQYF.

The rearrangement uses TRBV28 and TRBJ2-1, with a tentative D call TRBD2 (6 bases). The V gene lost 3 bases and the J gene lost 0 bases, with 9 bases spanning the gap. Germline CDR1 MDHEN, CDR2 SYDVKM. CDR3 length: 15 amino acids. DNA of the CDR3: TGTGCCAGCAGTTTGGAGGGGAGCTCCTACAATGAGCAGTTCTTC. Encoded protein: CASSLEGSSYNEQFF.

This clone was seen only a few times. The genes are TRBV10-2 and TRBJ2-5, with a possible D match to TRBD2 (5 bases). The CDR3 consists of 13 residues. Germline CDR1 reads WSHSY; CDR2 reads SAAADI. Trimming left V 6 bases short and J 5 bases short, with 13 bases between. CDR3 region: CASSLRGWETQYF. In DNA form, the CDR3 reads TGCGCCAGCAGCCTTCGGGGTTGGGAGACCCAGTACTTC.

This chain connects TRBV19 to TRBJ1-1, with D unresolved. From germline, CDR1 is LNHDA and CDR2 SQIVND (reference sequence). V lost 1 base and J lost 0, with 6 bases in between. The CDR3 runs to 14 residues. Written as DNA, the CDR3 is TGTGCCAGTAGTATAGGAGGAATGAACACTGAAGCTTTCTTT. It codes for CASSIGGMNTEAFF.

This chain uses TRBV25-1 with TRBJ1-2; D perhaps matches TRBD1 (5 bases). V lost 0 bases and J lost 4, with 15 bases in between. Germline values: CDR1 MGHDK, CDR2 SYGVNS. This CDR3 is 16 amino acids long. The CDR3 reads CASSEYTGGNSYGYTF. For the CDR3, the DNA is TGTGCCAGCAGTGAATATACGGGGGGTAACTCCTATGGCTACACCTTC.

This rearrangement joins TRBV15 to TRBJ2-1, with 14 bases that match TRBD2. CDR1 LNHNV and CDR2 YYDKDF come from the germline V gene (reference sequence). Trimming removed 3 bases from V and 5 bases from J; junction bases left unmatched: 3. This CDR3 is 16 amino acids long. The CDR3 bases are TGTGCCACCAGCAGGCCGGGACTAGCGGGGGACAATGAGCAGTTCTTC. Amino acids: CATSRPGLAGDNEQFF. Looking up the rest from reference TRBV15 and TRBJ2-1 gives the full variable domain: DAMVIQNPRYQVTQFGKPVTLSCSQTLNHNVMYWYQQKSSQAPKLLFHYYDKDFNNEADTPDNFQSRRPNTSFCFLDIRSPGLGDTAMYLCATSRPGLAGDNEQFFGPGTRLTVL.

The chain links TRBV7-9 to TRBJ2-7; no definite D call. This CDR3 has 13 residues. The germline V gene has CDR1 SEHNR and CDR2 FQNEAQ (reference sequence). Trimming left V 5 bases short and J 4 bases short, with 12 bases between. The CDR3 DNA follows: TGTGCCAGCAGCCCCGGTAATCAATACGAGCAGTACTTC. Translated, it gives CASSPGNQYEQYF. Together with reference TRBV7-9 and TRBJ2-7, the CDR3 gives the full variable domain: DTGVSQNPRHKITKRGQNVTFRCDPISEHNRLYWYRQTLGQGPEFLTYFQNEAQLEKSRLLSDRFSAERPKGSFSTLEIQRTEQGDSAMYLCASSPGNQYEQYFGPGTRLTVT.

J is TRBJ2-7 and V is TRBV5-4; D not resolved. The CDR3 has 13 residues. Germline V CDR1 and CDR2: SGHNT, YYREEE (reference sequence). V dropped 0 bases and J dropped 3 bases, with 7 bases sitting between them. CDR3: CASSLVSDYEQYF. CDR3 DNA: TGTGCCAGCAGCTTGGTCTCAGACTACGAGCAGTACTTC.

The rearrangement joins TRBV7-3 to TRBJ1-1, with D possibly being TRBD1 (5 bases). Per the germline V gene, CDR1 is SGHTA and CDR2 is FQGTGA. The V gene lost 1 base and the J gene lost 5 bases, with 8 bases spanning the gap. The CDR3 is 13 residues long. CDR3: CASSLRGWTEAFF. CDR3 bases: TGTGCCAGCAGCTTAAGGGGGTGGACTGAAGCTTTCTTT.

The rearrangement joins TRBV9 to TRBJ1-2; D possibly corresponds to TRBD1 (6 bases). Germline loops: CDR1 SGDLS, CDR2 YYNGEE. Trimming pared 4 bases from V and 6 bases from J, leaving 16 bases between. This CDR3 has 14 residues. The CDR3 DNA follows: TGTGCCAGCAGCCCAAGTGGGGGGCAGCATGGCTACACCTTC. Translating it yields CASSPSGGQHGYTF.

CDR3 sequence reads: CASSQDGYNEQFF. DNA for the CDR3: TGCGCCAGCAGCCAAGATGGATACAATGAGCAGTTCTTC. This chain joins TRBV4-1 and TRBJ2-1; D is ambiguous. V lost 0 bases, J lost 4 bases, and 4 bases lay in between. The CDR3 runs to 13 residues. The germline V gene encodes CDR1 MGHRA and CDR2 YSYEKL.

The chain joins TRBV9 to TRBJ2-1; 8 bases are shared with TRBD2. The CDR3 is 16 residues long. V dropped 3 bases and J dropped 2; count of bases not matched to a gene: 7. The germline gives CDR1 SGDLS, CDR2 YYNGEE. The CDR3 DNA is TGTGCCAGCAGCGCCGATCCGGGACTAGCCTACAATGAGCAGTTCTTC. Its protein is CASSADPGLAYNEQFF.

The chain employs TRBV2 and TRBJ2-7; D unresolved. V lost 2 bases, J lost 1 base, and 12 bases lay in between. CDR3 length equals 15 residues. The germline V gene encodes CDR1 SNHLY and CDR2 FYNNEI. The CDR3 reads CASSEIWGRSYEQYF. For the CDR3, the DNA is TGTGCCAGCAGTGAAATTTGGGGAAGGTCCTACGAGCAGTACTTC.

The genes are TRBV7-9 and TRBJ2-5, with a weak D call TRBD2 (5 bases). Per germline, CDR1 SEHNR and CDR2 FQNEAQ (reference sequence). The CDR3 is made up of 15 amino acids. V lost 0 bases to trimming and J lost 5 bases, with 13 bases between them. The DNA of the CDR3 is TGTGCCAGCAGCTTAGCGCCCAGGACGGGGGAGACCCAGTACTTC. It yields the protein CASSLAPRTGETQYF. Complete variable domain (other parts from reference TRBV7-9 and TRBJ2-5): DTGVSQNPRHKITKRGQNVTFRCDPISEHNRLYWYRQTLGQGPEFLTYFQNEAQLEKSRLLSDRFSAERPKGSFSTLEIQRTEQGDSAMYLCASSLAPRTGETQYFGPGTRLLVL.